Following are 27 T cell receptor beta chains from one sample sequenced in a study of cytomegalovirus exposure and HLA in healthy donors. TCRdb keeps only in-frame clones here, not all; method: immunoSEQ multiplex PCR. The top ten hold 3% to 3.5% of the sample, which has 95,000 to 120,000 clones, under 85% seen once. The sample was PBMCs. These receptors were obtained from a woman aged 18-29 years in good health and CMV-seronegative.

The CDR3 DNA reads as TGTGCCAGCAGCGTAGTATCGACTCTGCCACCGGGGGAGCAGTACTTC. This sequence encodes CASSVVSTLPPGEQYF. V and J are TRBV9 and TRBJ2-7, with D perhaps TRBD2 (5 bases). The CDR3 is 16 residues long. The germline gives CDR1 SGDLS, CDR2 YYNGEE. Trimming cost V 0 bases and J 7 bases, with 20 bases left between them.

CDR3 loop: CASSPLDTLYQETQYF. The CDR3 bases are TGTGCCAGCAGTCCCTTGGACACCTTGTACCAAGAGACCCAGTACTTC. The chain carries TRBV25-1 and TRBJ2-5; possibly TRBD1 for D (5 bases). The length of the CDR3 is 16 residues. The V and J ends lost 5 bases and 0 bases respectively, with 16 bases between them. CDR1 is MGHDK, CDR2 SYGVNS, per germline.

The gene calls are TRBV4-1 and TRBJ1-6; 7 nucleotides align to TRBD1. The ends lost 5 bases at V and 7 bases at J; junction bases unmatched: 11. Germline V lookup: CDR1 MGHRA, CDR2 YSYEKL. This CDR3 has 16 amino acids. CDR3 bases: TGCGCCAGCAGCAACCGGGACAGCCAGGACAATTCACCCCTCCACTTT. Its protein is CASSNRDSQDNSPLHF.

This rearrangement joins TRBV5-1 to TRBJ2-7; 7 bases map to TRBD1. The CDR3 extends over 13 amino acids. Per germline, CDR1 SGHRS and CDR2 YFSETQ. With V trimmed by 5 bases and J by 1 base, 3 bases remained unmatched. The CDR3 loop is CASSTGQSYEQYF. In DNA, the CDR3 is TGCGCCAGCAGTACGGGACAGTCCTACGAGCAGTACTTC.

This clone was seen only once. The chain links TRBV19 to TRBJ2-7; TRBD1 matches at 7 bases. Per the germline V gene, CDR1 is LNHDA and CDR2 is SQIVND (reference sequence). The junction had 7 bases not matched to a gene; V was cut back by 6 bases and J by 5 bases. The CDR3 covers 13 residues. DNA of the CDR3: TGTGCCAGTAGATCGACAGGGATTAACGAGCAGTACTTC. Encoded protein: CASRSTGINEQYF.

The chain combines TRBV7-3 with TRBJ2-1; D gene uncertain. V was pared by 0 bases and J by 5 bases, with 5 bases between. Per the germline V gene, CDR1 is SGHTA and CDR2 is FQGTGA. The CDR3 contains 13 residues. CDR3 residues: CASSLTRDNEQFF. CDR3 coding DNA: TGTGCCAGCAGCTTAACTAGAGACAATGAGCAGTTCTTC.

J is TRBJ2-7 and V is TRBV27; 7 positions match TRBD2. CDR1 and CDR2 (germline): MNHEY, SMNVEV (reference sequence). After removal of 5 bases from V and 8 bases from J, the junction contained 6 bases not matched to a gene. This CDR3 has 12 amino acids. The CDR3: CASSPLGGKQYF. As DNA, the CDR3 is TGTGCCAGCAGTCCCCTCGGGGGGAAGCAGTACTTC.

The chain joins TRBV10-3 to TRBJ1-2, with TRBD1 matching 11 bases. Per germline, CDR1 ENHRY and CDR2 SYGVKD. Trimming at V came to 6 bases and at J to 2 bases, leaving 8 bases not matched to a gene. The CDR3 sequence is 16 residues long. The CDR3 nucleotides are TGTGCCATCAGCGAGGTGGGACAGGGGGAGAACTATGGCTACACCTTC. Translated, it gives CAISEVGQGENYGYTF.

CDR3 DNA: TGTGCCAGCATTTCTCCGGCGGGACAGGGCTTCGACAATGAGCAGTTCTTC. Translated, it gives CASISPAGQGFDNEQFF. V is TRBV2 and J is TRBJ2-1; 9 bases align to TRBD1. CDR3 length: 17 residues. Germline-derived CDR1 and CDR2 are SNHLY and FYNNEI. J gave up 5 bases and V 7 bases, and 15 bases lay outside the gene matches.

This rearrangement joins TRBV7-9 to TRBJ1-1; tentative D call: TRBD1 (5 bases). V gave up 5 bases and J gave up 4 bases, with 11 bases separating them. From germline, CDR1 is SEHNR and CDR2 FQNEAQ (reference sequence). The CDR3 runs 13 residues. The CDR3 protein is CASSGALSTEAFF. Here the CDR3 DNA reads TGTGCCAGCAGCGGGGCTCTGTCCACTGAAGCTTTCTTT.

V gene TRBV30 combines with J gene TRBJ2-7; D gene ambiguous. In germline, CDR1 is GTSNPN, CDR2 SVGIG (reference sequence). The CDR3 length is 13 residues. V lost 3 bases to trimming and J lost 5 bases, with 14 bases between them. The CDR3 spells CAWSQDAEDEQYF. The CDR3 nucleotides read TGTGCCTGGAGCCAAGACGCAGAGGACGAGCAGTACTTC.

The V gene is TRBV19, the J gene TRBJ2-7; 10 bases agree with TRBD1. CDR1 LNHDA and CDR2 SQIVND come from the germline V gene (reference sequence). The CDR3 covers 13 residues. J gave up 7 bases and V 5 bases, and 5 bases lay outside the gene matches. CDR3 residues: CASSWDRGTEQYF. The CDR3 DNA is TGTGCCAGTAGTTGGGACAGGGGAACGGAGCAGTACTTC.

The chain recombines TRBV5-8 with TRBJ1-1, with TRBD1 as a possible D gene (6 bases). Germline V gene data show CDR1 as SGHTS and CDR2 as YDEGEE. The CDR3 contains 15 residues. Trimming removed 0 bases from V and 5 bases from J, with 14 bases in between. The CDR3 DNA is TGTGCCAGCAGCTTGGGGGACATGGGGGGGACTGAAGCTTTCTTT. It specifies CASSLGDMGGTEAFF.

This clone is a singleton in its sample. This chain uses TRBV29-1 with TRBJ2-7, with 7 bases lining up with TRBD1. CDR3 length: 11 amino acids. V was pared by 6 bases and J by 2 bases, with 1 base of the junction left unmatched. Germline V CDR1 and CDR2: SQVTM, ANQGSEA. In DNA form, the CDR3 reads TGCAGCGTGGGACAGACCTACGAGCAGTACTTC. Translation gives CSVGQTYEQYF.

The V and J genes are TRBV7-8 and TRBJ1-2; D gene ambiguous. Germline loops: CDR1 SGHVS, CDR2 FQNEAQ. This CDR3 has 13 residues. The V and J ends lost 5 bases and 4 bases respectively, with 11 bases between them. The CDR3 sequence is CASSPGEGYGYTF. DNA of the CDR3: TGTGCCAGCAGCCCCGGGGAGGGCTATGGCTACACCTTC.

J is TRBJ1-2 and V is TRBV27; TRBD1 agrees at 9 bases. V trimming: 5 bases; J trimming: 4 bases; junction bases outside the gene matches: 8. The CDR3 consists of 15 residues. Germline V gene data show CDR1 as MNHEY and CDR2 as SMNVEV (reference sequence). DNA of the CDR3: TGTGCCAGCAGTCGGCGGACAGGGGCAATCTATGGCTACACCTTC. Protein product: CASSRRTGAIYGYTF.

This sequence joins TRBV5-1 and TRBJ2-5; maybe TRBD2 (5 bases). Trimming removed 1 base at V and 4 bases at J, with 11 bases between. Per germline, CDR1 SGHRS and CDR2 YFSETQ. The CDR3 covers 14 residues. CDR3 in DNA: TGCGCCAGCAGCTTGACGGACTCTGCAGAGACCCAGTACTTC. Its translation is CASSLTDSAETQYF.

In its sample, this clone was seen a few times. The genes are TRBV25-1 and TRBJ1-5; 9 positions match TRBD1. The CDR3 contains 16 residues. Germline V gives CDR1 MGHDK, CDR2 SYGVNS. After removal of 4 bases from V and 0 bases from J, the junction contained 4 bases not matched to a gene. CDR3 DNA: TGTGCCAGCAGTGGTAAACAGGGGGCTAGCAATCAGCCCCAGCATTTT. This encodes CASSGKQGASNQPQHF.

Only one count was recorded for this clone. The chain combines TRBV9 with TRBJ2-5; 10 positions match TRBD2. CDR1 is SGDLS, CDR2 YYNGEE, per germline. The V segment lost 6 bases and the J segment 5 bases; nucleotides outside the gene matches: 10. There are 15 residues in the CDR3. The CDR3 is CASTERGGWGETQYF. The CDR3 DNA sequence: TGTGCCAGCACCGAGCGGGGGGGTTGGGGGGAGACCCAGTACTTC. Supplemented by reference TRBV9 and TRBJ2-5, the full variable domain reads DSGVTQTPKHLITATGQRVTLRCSPRSGDLSVYWYQQSLDQGLQFLIQYYNGEERAKGNILERFSAQQFPDLHSELNLSSLELGDSALYFCASTERGGWGETQYFGPGTRLLVL.

The chain links TRBV7-9 to TRBJ2-1, with D possibly being TRBD1 (6 bases). The V end was cut by 4 bases, the J end by 7 bases, with 17 bases between. Germline V lookup: CDR1 SEHNR, CDR2 FQNEAQ (reference sequence). This CDR3 has 15 amino acids. In nucleotides, the CDR3 is TGTGCCAGCAGCTCGCCTCAGGGGAGTCGGAATGAGCAGTTCTTC. Translating gives CASSSPQGSRNEQFF.

The chain has TRBV19 and TRBJ1-2; D not certain. Trimming took off 3 bases at V and 8 bases at J, with 7 bases between the two ends. CDR3 length equals 11 residues. The germline V gene has CDR1 LNHDA and CDR2 SQIVND (reference sequence). CDR3 in DNA: TGTGCCAGTAGTATTCGGGGAGGCTACACCTTC. This gives the protein CASSIRGGYTF.

V gene TRBV9 combines with J gene TRBJ1-2; no firm D call. Trimming pared 3 bases from V and 2 bases from J, leaving 8 bases between. CDR3 length: 13 amino acids. Per germline, CDR1 SGDLS and CDR2 YYNGEE. The DNA for the CDR3 is TGTGCCAGCAGCGCCTACAGCAACTATGGCTACACCTTC. Amino acid sequence: CASSAYSNYGYTF.

Only a few counts were recorded for this clone. The chain joins TRBV11-2 to TRBJ2-7; TRBD2 agrees at 11 bases. Germline CDR1 is SGHAT and CDR2 is FQNNGV. The V segment lost 5 bases and the J segment 0 bases; nucleotides outside the gene matches: 6. The CDR3 spans 16 residues. The CDR3 here is CASSPLAGGSSYEQYF. CDR3 nucleotides: TGTGCCAGCAGCCCCCTAGCGGGGGGTAGCTCCTACGAGCAGTACTTC.

The rearrangement links TRBV6-6 to TRBJ1-4; 7 bases are a match to TRBD1. J gave up 4 bases and V 6 bases, and 8 bases lay outside the gene matches. Looked up from germline, CDR1 is MNHNY and CDR2 is SVGAGI (reference sequence). CDR3 size: 15 residues. The CDR3, as DNA: TGTGCCAGCAGGCAAAGGGACAGCTATAATGAAAAACTGTTTTTT. Amino acid sequence: CASRQRDSYNEKLFF.

This rearrangement joins TRBV11-2 to TRBJ2-2, with 7 nucleotides matching TRBD1. CDR1 and CDR2 from the germline V gene are SGHAT and FQNNGV. V dropped 5 bases and J dropped 5; count of bases not matched to a gene: 14. The CDR3 is 17 residues long. CDR3 nucleotide sequence: TGTGCCAGCAGCCACATAAGGGGGCCCCTGGAGACCGGGGAGCTGTTTTTT. Translation: CASSHIRGPLETGELFF.

V is TRBV27 and J is TRBJ2-2, with TRBD1 matching 8 bases. The CDR3 is made up of 16 amino acids. Germline V gives CDR1 MNHEY, CDR2 SMNVEV (reference sequence). The J segment lost 4 bases and the V segment lost 4 bases, leaving 8 bases of the junction unmatched. The CDR3 region is CASSSLTGVGTGELFF. CDR3 in DNA: TGTGCCAGCAGTTCTTTGACAGGGGTTGGCACCGGGGAGCTGTTTTTT.

This clone was detected a few times. The chain links TRBV7-9 to TRBJ2-7; 12 bases agree with TRBD2. V was pared by 5 bases and J by 3 bases, with 8 bases of the junction left unmatched. The CDR3 covers 16 residues. Germline V lookup: CDR1 SEHNR, CDR2 FQNEAQ (reference sequence). The CDR3 DNA follows: TGTGCCAGCAGCACCACTAGCGGGGGGATTTTCTACGAGCAGTACTTC. Its translation is CASSTTSGGIFYEQYF.